This T cell receptor (beta chain) was identified in a study of identical twins. Template switching introduced a universal primer site, and the cDNA bore unique molecular identifiers. Using its own MiXCR run on the 5' RACE reads, TCRdb lists one record per CDR3 protein. This sample has roughly 720,000 distinct CDR3 sequences, with over 15% found just once. This CDR3 region has 14 residues. The V gene lost 1 base and the J gene lost 4 bases, with 12 bases spanning the gap. Germline assignment: CDR1 DFQATT and CDR2 SNEGSKA (reference sequence). There are a few counts of this clonotype. These sequences were also reported in another study, on T cells expressing NK-cell markers. That publication notes: Investigators obtained TCR beta repertoires from sorted CD3+CD56+NKG2C+, CD3+CD56+NKG2C- and CD3+CD56-NKG2C+ T cells.

The source is a woman under 30 in good health. The rearrangement links TRBV20-1 to TRBJ2-3, with D unclear. The sequenced sample consisted of PBMCs. The chain's CDR3 is CSARVGVFADTQYF. The DNA of the CDR3 is TGCAGTGCTAGAGTTGGGGTCTTCGCAGATACGCAGTATTTT.